Given below is one T cell receptor beta chain in context. This entry comes from a study of cytomegalovirus exposure and HLA in healthy donors. The PCR was carried out with 60 Vbeta primers and 13 Jbeta primers. Libraries were prepared by immunoSEQ multiplex PCR; TCRdb keeps only in-frame clonotypes and omits some of them. The sample includes under 200,000 clones, 68% of them seen just once. This TCR was recovered from a woman aged 40 to 50 in good health and CMV-seropositive. The specimen was PBMCs.

The CDR3 DNA follows: TGTGCCAGCAGCTCAGGGTCCGGTTACTCCTACAATGAGCAGTTCTTC. This codes for CASSSGSGYSYNEQFF. This chain connects TRBV7-2 to TRBJ2-1, with D perhaps TRBD1 (5 bases). CDR3 size: 16 residues. V was pared by 4 bases and J by 0 bases, with 13 bases between. From germline, CDR1 is SGHTA and CDR2 FQGNSA.